This T cell receptor beta chain appears in the sequencing data of a study of regulatory T cells in long-lasting Graves disease. The wider study: Freshly diagnosed Graves' patients had used antithyroid drugs for under 3 months.

This clonotype was counted many times. Time point defined: newly diagnosed GD, antithyroid drugs for less than 3 months. PBMCs provided the RNA from which the TCR library was made. A blood draw put around 9 milliliters of peripheral blood into EDTA tubes. CDR3-region Arm-PCR and iRepertoire HTBI primers produced the TCR beta libraries. TCRdb reprocessed the multiplex PCR reads with MiXCR, giving one entry per CDR3 protein. This repertoire shows 250,000 or so distinct CDR3 sequences, approximately 20% found once; its top ten account for approximately 15%. This CDR3 contains 13 residues. The germline gives CDR1 SGHNT, CDR2 YENEEA. V lost 1 base to trimming and J lost 7 bases, with 10 bases between them. A further study also used this sample, focusing on T cells in Graves' hyperthyroidism and ophthalmopathy. From that report: If no ophthalmopathy progression occurred within 18 months, Graves' hyperthyroidism was stable. In blood, most of the thyroid clonotypes expanded above 0.001 were also present.

The chain combines TRBV11-3 with TRBJ1-1; D is perhaps TRBD1 (5 bases). The sequencing used peripheral blood mononuclear cells (PBMCs), collected at new diagnosis, from a patient treated with antithyroid drugs. This receptor was identified in a woman aged 30 to 39 with Graves disease. The CDR3 DNA reads as TGTGCCAGCAGCTTAGGGGGGTACGGTGAAGCTTTCTTT. Translating gives CASSLGGYGEAFF.